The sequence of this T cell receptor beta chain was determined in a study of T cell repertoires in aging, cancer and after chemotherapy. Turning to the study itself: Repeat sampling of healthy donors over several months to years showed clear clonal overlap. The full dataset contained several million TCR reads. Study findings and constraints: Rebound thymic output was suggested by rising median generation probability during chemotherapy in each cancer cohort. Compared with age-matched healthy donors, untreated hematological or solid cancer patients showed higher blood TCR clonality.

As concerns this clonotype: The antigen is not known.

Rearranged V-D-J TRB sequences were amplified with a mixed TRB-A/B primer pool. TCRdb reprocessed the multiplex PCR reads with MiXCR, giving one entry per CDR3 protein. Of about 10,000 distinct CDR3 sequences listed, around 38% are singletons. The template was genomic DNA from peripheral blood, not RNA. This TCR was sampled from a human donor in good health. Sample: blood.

CDR3 residues: CASRPELDYYGYTF. In DNA, the CDR3 is TGTGCCAGCAGGCCCGAATTGGACTACTATGGCTACACCTTC. The chain recombines TRBV28 with TRBJ1-2; D remains ambiguous. The germline V and J ends were trimmed by 6 bases and 3 bases, with 14 bases remaining between them. The length of the CDR3 is 14 residues. Germline CDR1 is MDHEN and CDR2 is SYDVKM.